These 20 T cell receptor beta chains were all obtained from the same sample, sequenced in a study of control samples from healthy donors and cancer patients. The table came from immunoSEQ multiplex PCR; TCRdb's copy has only in-frame clones and leaves some out. The repertoire includes some 120,000 clones, 80% to 90% of them detected once, and around 1.1% sits in the top ten. Material: PBMCs. These receptors were obtained from a woman aged 50 to 60 with colorectal cancer.

J is TRBJ2-1 and V is TRBV7-9, with unresolved D. This CDR3 comprises 16 residues. The V and J ends lost 5 bases and 8 bases respectively, with 22 bases between them. Germline CDR1 is SEHNR and CDR2 is FQNEAQ (reference sequence). The CDR3 loop is CASSQRMKDHFDEQFF. The CDR3 DNA follows: TGTGCCAGCAGCCAACGAATGAAGGACCACTTCGATGAGCAGTTCTTC.

This chain joins TRBV3-1 (or the pseudogene TRBV3-2) and TRBJ2-5, with TRBD2 identical over 12 bases. Germline trimming cut 1 base from V and 2 bases from J; bases unmatched to any gene: 11. From germline, CDR1 is LGHDT and CDR2 YNNKEL (reference sequence). This CDR3 spans 19 amino acids. For the CDR3, the DNA is TGTGCCAGCAGCCAAGGGACTAGCGGGGACCCTCCGGATCAAGAGACCCAGTACTTC. It translates to CASSQGTSGDPPDQETQYF.

This chain uses TRBV5-1 with TRBJ2-2; the D call may be TRBD1 or TRBD2 (5 bases each). CDR1 and CDR2 from the germline V gene are SGHRS and YFSETQ. Trimming took 1 base from V and 5 from J, leaving 12 bases between them. This CDR3 has 15 amino acids. In nucleotides, the CDR3 is TGCGCCAGCAGCTTGTCGCCAGGGAGTACCGGGGAGCTGTTTTTT. Translation gives CASSLSPGSTGELFF.

This sequence joins TRBV2 and TRBJ1-2; 9 bases match TRBD1. The CDR3 runs to 15 residues. CDR1 and CDR2 (germline): SNHLY, FYNNEI. V was pared by 6 bases and J by 6 bases, with 11 bases of the junction left unmatched. As DNA, the CDR3 is TGTGCCAGCAGCTCGCCCCGACAGGGGGGAAATGGCTACACCTTC. It codes for CASSSPRQGGNGYTF. The full variable domain, rest sourced from reference TRBV2 and TRBJ1-2, is EPEVTQTPSHQVTQMGQEVILRCVPISNHLYFYWYRQILGQKVEFLVSFYNNEISEKSEIFDDQFSVERPDGSNFTLKIRSTKLEDSAMYFCASSSPRQGGNGYTFGSGTRLTVV.

The chain is built from TRBV30 and TRBJ1-2; 9 positions agree with TRBD1. The CDR3 runs to 15 residues. Germline CDR1 GTSNPN, CDR2 SVGIG (reference sequence). The ends lost 2 bases at V and 8 bases at J; junction bases unmatched: 12. Written as DNA, the CDR3 is TGTGCCTGGAGTACGGGACAGGGACTGGTTCTAGGCTACACCTTC. It encodes CAWSTGQGLVLGYTF.

This chain links TRBV2 with TRBJ1-5; tentative D call: TRBD1 (6 bases). The CDR3 is made up of 18 amino acids. Trimming stripped 5 bases from V and 1 base from J, with 21 bases between. The germline CDR1 and CDR2 sequences are SNHLY and FYNNEI. This chain's CDR3 is CASSPTIRGGWSNQPQHF. The CDR3 nucleotides are TGTGCCAGCAGTCCGACTATCAGGGGAGGATGGAGCAATCAGCCCCAGCATTTT.

The chain combines TRBV5-1 with TRBJ2-7; D is uncertain. This CDR3 has 12 amino acids. Deletions cut 2 bases from V and 4 bases from J, with 7 bases between. Germline V gene sequence: CDR1 SGHRS, CDR2 YFSETQ. The CDR3 protein is CASSFGSYEQYF. DNA of the CDR3: TGCGCCAGCAGCTTCGGCTCGTACGAGCAGTACTTC.

The chain couples TRBV6-1 to TRBJ2-1; perhaps TRBD2 as D (5 bases). Germline V CDR1 and CDR2: MNHNS, SASEGT. Trimming pared 10 bases from V and 0 bases from J, leaving 10 bases between. The CDR3 contains 13 residues. Written as DNA, the CDR3 is TGTGCCATCTCGGGGAGCTCCTACAATGAGCAGTTCTTC. Translating it yields CAISGSSYNEQFF.

This rearrangement joins TRBV14 to TRBJ2-3; D is possibly TRBD1 or TRBD2 (5 bases each). Trimming removed 6 bases from V and 6 bases from J, with 16 bases in between. This CDR3 is 14 amino acids long. Germline CDR1 SGHDN, CDR2 FVKESK. CDR3 in DNA: TGTGCCAGCAGTCCCCTAACAGGAGGCGATACGCAGTATTTT. It specifies CASSPLTGGDTQYF.

CDR3 loop: CASSVVGQETQYF. DNA for the CDR3: TGTGCCAGCAGCGTGGTGGGGCAAGAGACCCAGTACTTC. This chain connects TRBV5-8 to TRBJ2-5; D is unresolved. The germline V gene has CDR1 SGHTS and CDR2 YDEGEE. The germline V and J ends were trimmed by 4 bases and 2 bases, with 9 bases remaining between them. The CDR3 loop spans 13 amino acids.

The chain employs TRBV7-6 and TRBJ2-7; D may be TRBD1 or TRBD2 (5 bases each). Germline V gives CDR1 SGHVS, CDR2 FNYEAQ. V lost 4 bases, J lost 4 bases, and 17 bases lay in between. This CDR3 has 15 residues. CDR3 nucleotide sequence: TGTGCCAGCAGCTCCCACCAGGGAGACGGGTACGAGCAGTACTTC. Translating gives CASSSHQGDGYEQYF.

The rearrangement links TRBV30 to TRBJ1-5; weak D call: TRBD1 (5 bases). The CDR3 has 13 amino acids. Germline CDR1 is GTSNPN and CDR2 is SVGIG (reference sequence). Trimming took 1 base from V and 7 from J, leaving 11 bases between them. The CDR3 protein is CAWSGDPNQPQHF. The DNA for the CDR3 is TGTGCCTGGAGTGGGGACCCCAACCAGCCCCAGCATTTT.

The chain recombines TRBV25-1 with TRBJ2-7, with TRBD2 identical over 8 bases. Germline V gene lookup returns CDR1 MGHDK and CDR2 SYGVNS. The junction had 9 bases not matched to a gene; V was cut back by 4 bases and J by 4 bases. This CDR3 has 15 amino acids. CDR3 in DNA: TGTGCCAGCAGTGCGGACAGCCGGGGGGGTTACGAGCAGTACTTC. Translation: CASSADSRGGYEQYF.

The CDR3 DNA sequence: TGCGCCAGCAGCTTGGAGGGCAACTACGAGCAGTACTTC. This codes for CASSLEGNYEQYF. The chain couples TRBV5-1 to TRBJ2-7; D not certain. Trimming took off 0 bases at V and 3 bases at J, with 7 bases between the two ends. The CDR3 totals 13 residues. Per the germline V gene, CDR1 is SGHRS and CDR2 is YFSETQ.

CDR3 DNA: TGCGCCAGCAGCTTCGGGACTGAGACTGAAGCTTTCTTT. Translation: CASSFGTETEAFF. The chain joins TRBV5-1 to TRBJ1-1, with a weak D call TRBD1 (5 bases). With 2 bases removed from V and 5 bases from J, the gap between germline ends came to 10 bases. CDR3 length: 13 residues. Germline V CDR1 and CDR2: SGHRS, YFSETQ.

The chain carries TRBV6-4 and TRBJ1-2, with D possibly being TRBD1 (6 bases). Germline V CDR1 and CDR2: MRHNA, SNTAGT. The germline V and J ends were trimmed by 5 bases and 3 bases, with 10 bases remaining between them. The CDR3 has 13 amino acids. As DNA, the CDR3 is TGTGCCAGCAGTCCAGGGGTGGACTATGGCTACACCTTC. This sequence encodes CASSPGVDYGYTF.

The chain has TRBV2 and TRBJ2-6, with 7 bases that match TRBD1. Germline V gives CDR1 SNHLY, CDR2 FYNNEI. The CDR3 runs 17 residues. The trim removed 4 bases at V and 0 bases at J, leaving 6 bases unmatched. CDR3 DNA: TGTGCCAGCAGTGGGGACAGAACCAGCTCTGGGGCCAACGTCCTGACTTTC. This gives the protein CASSGDRTSSGANVLTF. Drawing the rest from reference TRBV2 and TRBJ2-6, the complete variable domain is EPEVTQTPSHQVTQMGQEVILRCVPISNHLYFYWYRQILGQKVEFLVSFYNNEISEKSEIFDDQFSVERPDGSNFTLKIRSTKLEDSAMYFCASSGDRTSSGANVLTFGAGSRLTVL.

The rearrangement joins TRBV28 to TRBJ1-1; D is uncertain. CDR3 length: 13 residues. V was clipped by 2 bases and J by 3 bases, with 7 bases between them. The V gene's germline CDR1 is MDHEN and CDR2 SYDVKM. The CDR3 bases are TGTGCCAGCAGTTTAGGACGGTACACTGAAGCTTTCTTT. Residues: CASSLGRYTEAFF. Full variable domain (remainder filled in from reference TRBV28 and TRBJ1-1): DVKVTQSSRYLVKRTGEKVFLECVQDMDHENMFWYRQDPGLGLRLIYFSYDVKMKEKGDIPEGYSVSREKKERFSLILESASTNQTSMYLCASSLGRYTEAFFGQGTRLTVV.

This clone was seen just once. The chain couples TRBV5-1 to TRBJ1-2; D might be TRBD1 (6 bases). This CDR3 contains 14 residues. V was shortened by 3 bases and J by 5 bases, with 14 bases between the two germline ends. CDR1 and CDR2 (germline): SGHRS, YFSETQ. In DNA form, the CDR3 reads TGCGCCAGCAGCTACGGGACAAACGCATATGGCTACACCTTC. Protein sequence: CASSYGTNAYGYTF.

The chain recombines TRBV3-1 (or the pseudogene TRBV3-2) with TRBJ2-1; no definite D call. This CDR3 has 15 residues. Germline assignment: CDR1 LGHDT and CDR2 YNNKEL (reference sequence). V was shortened by 1 base and J by 1 base, with 8 bases between the two germline ends. CDR3 in DNA: TGTGCCAGCAGCCAAGCGGGTTATTCCTACAATGAGCAGTTCTTC. Its protein is CASSQAGYSYNEQFF.